Listed below are T cell receptor beta chains from one sample, sequenced in a study of OX40 agonist ivuxolimab in advanced cancers. The repertoire was sequenced with immunoSEQ multiplex PCR; TCRdb's copy has only in-frame clones and lacks some. The sample has about 63,000 clones; around 91% are singletons. The sequences come from CD4+ or CD8+ T cells sorted from blood, collected in a trial of the OX40 agonist ivuxolimab. The receptor set was obtained from an adult with an advanced solid tumor such as melanoma, head and neck, liver or kidney cancer. The CDR3 runs from the conserved cysteine through the conserved F or W. D genes are given only for firm matches. Clone size, where shown, is once, few, many, or a class for clones that have expanded.

v_call: TRBV7-2
clone_size: -
j_call: TRBJ2-2
d_call: TRBD2
cdr3_aa: CASSTWAGGGTGELFF
cdr3_nt: TGTGCCAGCAGCACTTGGGCGGGCGGGGGCACCGGGGAGCTGTTTTTT

v_call: TRBV7-2
clone_size: -
j_call: TRBJ2-2
d_call: -
cdr3_aa: CASSPQGLNTGELFF
cdr3_nt: TGTGCCAGCAGCCCTCAGGGGCTTAACACCGGGGAGCTGTTTTTT

v_call: TRBV19
clone_size: -
j_call: TRBJ2-1
d_call: -
cdr3_aa: CASSMGATNEQFF
cdr3_nt: TGTGCCAGTAGTATGGGCGCGACCAATGAGCAGTTCTTC

v_call: TRBV5-1
clone_size: -
j_call: TRBJ2-1
d_call: TRBD1
cdr3_aa: CASRTGLNSYNEQFF
cdr3_nt: TGCGCCAGCAGGACAGGGCTCAACTCCTACAATGAGCAGTTCTTC

v_call: TRBV2
clone_size: -
j_call: TRBJ2-3
d_call: -
cdr3_aa: CASSGQGTDTQYF
cdr3_nt: TGTGCCAGCAGTGGGCAAGGCACAGATACGCAGTATTTT

v_call: TRBV6-1
clone_size: -
j_call: TRBJ2-3
d_call: TRBD1
cdr3_aa: CASSGGQFSTDTQYF
cdr3_nt: TGTGCCAGCAGTGGGGGACAGTTTAGCACAGATACGCAGTATTTT

v_call: TRBV11-2
clone_size: -
j_call: TRBJ2-7
d_call: TRBD1
cdr3_aa: CASSSPGTGVYEQYF
cdr3_nt: TGTGCCAGCAGCTCACCCGGGACAGGGGTTTACGAGCAGTACTTC

v_call: TRBV4-2
clone_size: -
j_call: TRBJ1-2
d_call: -
cdr3_aa: CASSQDSPETVYGYTF
cdr3_nt: TGTGCCAGCAGCCAAGATAGCCCGGAGACCGTCTATGGCTACACCTTC

v_call: TRBV5-1
clone_size: -
j_call: TRBJ2-7
d_call: -
cdr3_aa: CASSRLVGGPYEQYF
cdr3_nt: TGCGCCAGCAGCCGCCTAGTGGGGGGGCCATACGAGCAGTACTTC

v_call: TRBV5-6
clone_size: -
j_call: TRBJ1-2
d_call: -
cdr3_aa: CASSLVERGYTF
cdr3_nt: TGTGCCAGCAGCTTGGTGGAGAGGGGCTACACCTTC

v_call: TRBV18
clone_size: -
j_call: TRBJ1-3
d_call: -
cdr3_aa: CASSPSGVGAGNTIYF
cdr3_nt: TGTGCCAGCTCACCATCGGGTGTTGGGGCTGGAAACACCATATATTTT

v_call: TRBV4-2
clone_size: once
j_call: TRBJ1-5
d_call: -
cdr3_aa: CASSQDRTLSNQPQHF
cdr3_nt: TGTGCCAGCAGCCAAGATAGGACACTGAGCAATCAGCCCCAGCATTTT

v_call: TRBV28
clone_size: few
j_call: TRBJ1-3
d_call: TRBD1
cdr3_aa: CASSPDRGAGNTIYF
cdr3_nt: TGTGCCAGCAGTCCGGACAGGGGAGCTGGAAACACCATATATTTT

v_call: TRBV5-1
clone_size: -
j_call: TRBJ2-7
d_call: -
cdr3_aa: CASSSSRVPPYEQYF
cdr3_nt: TGCGCCAGCAGCTCCAGCAGGGTGCCCCCCTACGAGCAGTACTTC

v_call: TRBV7-8
clone_size: -
j_call: TRBJ2-7
d_call: -
cdr3_aa: CASSVVQGVLRKQYF
cdr3_nt: TGTGCCAGCAGCGTTGTACAGGGAGTTCTACGAAAGCAGTACTTC

v_call: TRBV9
clone_size: -
j_call: TRBJ2-4
d_call: -
cdr3_aa: CASSVGVGDSPGYIQYF
cdr3_nt: TGTGCCAGCAGCGTAGGCGTAGGTGACAGCCCCGGGTACATTCAGTACTTC

v_call: TRBV10-1
clone_size: -
j_call: TRBJ2-1
d_call: TRBD2
cdr3_aa: CASSDGASGRRSEQFF
cdr3_nt: TGCGCCAGCAGTGATGGTGCCAGCGGGAGGCGGAGTGAGCAGTTCTTC

v_call: TRBV7-2
clone_size: -
j_call: TRBJ1-5
d_call: -
cdr3_aa: CASSLGYGQPQHF
cdr3_nt: TGTGCCAGCAGCTTAGGTTATGGTCAGCCCCAGCATTTT

v_call: TRBV7-2
clone_size: -
j_call: TRBJ1-5
d_call: -
cdr3_aa: CASSLSAEGNQPQHF
cdr3_nt: TGTGCCAGCAGCTTATCGGCAGAGGGCAATCAGCCCCAGCATTTT

v_call: TRBV4-1
clone_size: -
j_call: TRBJ2-7
d_call: -
cdr3_aa: CASSQDRIGDEQYF
cdr3_nt: TGCGCCAGCAGCCAAGATCGAATCGGGGACGAGCAGTACTTC

v_call: TRBV28
clone_size: -
j_call: TRBJ1-2
d_call: -
cdr3_aa: CASSLAGGGWYGYTF
cdr3_nt: TGTGCCAGCAGTTTAGCGGGGGGCGGTTGGTATGGCTACACCTTC

v_call: TRBV2
clone_size: -
j_call: TRBJ1-1
d_call: -
cdr3_aa: CASSYSTEAFF
cdr3_nt: TGTGCCAGCAGCTACAGCACTGAAGCTTTCTTT

v_call: TRBV4-1
clone_size: -
j_call: TRBJ2-1
d_call: TRBD2
cdr3_aa: CASRRTSGTNEQFF
cdr3_nt: TGCGCCAGCAGGCGGACTAGCGGGACCAATGAGCAGTTCTTC

v_call: TRBV21-1
clone_size: -
j_call: TRBJ1-3
d_call: -
cdr3_aa: CASSKEEVLSRNTIYF
cdr3_nt: TGTGCCAGTAGCAAAGAGGAAGTCCTCTCCCGAAACACCATATATTTT

v_call: TRBV5-1
clone_size: -
j_call: TRBJ2-7
d_call: TRBD2
cdr3_aa: CASSPGLRYEQYF
cdr3_nt: TGCGCCAGCAGCCCGGGACTACGGTACGAGCAGTACTTC

v_call: TRBV7-9
clone_size: -
j_call: TRBJ1-1
d_call: -
cdr3_aa: CASSFGGNTEAFF
cdr3_nt: TGTGCCAGCAGCTTTGGAGGTAACACTGAAGCTTTCTTT

v_call: TRBV11-2
clone_size: -
j_call: TRBJ2-7
d_call: -
cdr3_aa: CASSIGKSYEQYF
cdr3_nt: TGTGCCAGCAGTATCGGTAAATCCTACGAGCAGTACTTC

v_call: TRBV11-2
clone_size: -
j_call: TRBJ2-7
d_call: -
cdr3_aa: CASSLGPTLEGYEQYF
cdr3_nt: TGTGCCAGCAGCTTAGGCCCCACTTTGGAGGGATACGAGCAGTACTTC

v_call: TRBV18
clone_size: -
j_call: TRBJ1-1
d_call: -
cdr3_aa: CASSPQRTGTPFF
cdr3_nt: TGTGCCAGCTCCCCCCAGCGCACAGGGACGCCTTTCTTT

v_call: TRBV4-2
clone_size: -
j_call: TRBJ2-7
d_call: TRBD1
cdr3_aa: CASSRDSTTYEQYF
cdr3_nt: TGTGCCAGCAGCCGGGACAGCACCACCTACGAGCAGTACTTC

v_call: TRBV7-2
clone_size: -
j_call: TRBJ2-3
d_call: TRBD2
cdr3_aa: CASSLGRTRPGYTQYF
cdr3_nt: TGTGCCAGCAGCTTAGGACGGACTAGGCCTGGATATACGCAGTATTTT

v_call: TRBV9
clone_size: -
j_call: TRBJ2-3
d_call: TRBD2
cdr3_aa: CASSVTAGGHTDTQYF
cdr3_nt: TGTGCCAGCAGCGTAACAGCGGGGGGTCACACAGATACGCAGTATTTT

v_call: TRBV19
clone_size: -
j_call: TRBJ1-2
d_call: -
cdr3_aa: CASSSIDRHGYTF
cdr3_nt: TGTGCCAGTAGTTCAATCGACAGGCATGGCTACACCTTC

v_call: TRBV25-1
clone_size: -
j_call: TRBJ1-2
d_call: -
cdr3_aa: CASSLGTNYGYTF
cdr3_nt: TGTGCCAGCAGTTTAGGGACAAACTATGGCTACACCTTC

v_call: TRBV11-1
clone_size: -
j_call: TRBJ2-2
d_call: -
cdr3_aa: CASSKGGELFF
cdr3_nt: TGTGCCAGCAGCAAGGGGGGGGAGCTGTTTTTT

v_call: TRBV6-5
clone_size: -
j_call: TRBJ2-7
d_call: TRBD1
cdr3_aa: CASSSTGTDYEQYF
cdr3_nt: TGTGCCAGCAGTTCTACCGGGACAGACTACGAGCAGTACTTC

v_call: TRBV7-2
clone_size: -
j_call: TRBJ2-1
d_call: TRBD2
cdr3_aa: CASSRKREGGNYNEQFF
cdr3_nt: TGTGCCAGCAGCCGAAAGCGGGAGGGGGGTAACTACAATGAGCAGTTCTTC

v_call: TRBV6-5
clone_size: -
j_call: TRBJ2-3
d_call: TRBD1
cdr3_aa: CASSSQSGGHPDTQYF
cdr3_nt: TGTGCCAGCAGTTCTCAGTCAGGGGGTCATCCAGATACGCAGTATTTT

v_call: TRBV28
clone_size: once
j_call: TRBJ1-6
d_call: -
cdr3_aa: CASSQGFSYNSPLHF
cdr3_nt: TGTGCCAGCAGCCAGGGATTCTCCTATAATTCACCCCTCCACTTT

v_call: TRBV29-1
clone_size: few
j_call: TRBJ1-1
d_call: -
cdr3_aa: CSAERIPNTEAFF
cdr3_nt: TGCAGCGCCGAGCGGATTCCGAACACTGAAGCTTTCTTT

v_call: TRBV15
clone_size: -
j_call: TRBJ2-5
d_call: -
cdr3_aa: CATSRDLVGGETQYF
cdr3_nt: TGTGCCACCAGCAGAGATTTAGTAGGGGGGGAGACCCAGTACTTC

v_call: TRBV18
clone_size: few
j_call: TRBJ2-3
d_call: TRBD1
cdr3_aa: CASSPGQTTDTQYF
cdr3_nt: TGTGCCAGCTCTCCGGGACAGACCACAGATACGCAGTATTTT

v_call: TRBV20-1
clone_size: once
j_call: TRBJ2-7
d_call: -
cdr3_aa: CSVGRGDEQYF
cdr3_nt: TGCAGTGTCGGCAGGGGGGACGAGCAGTACTTC

v_call: TRBV10-1
clone_size: -
j_call: TRBJ2-5
d_call: -
cdr3_aa: CASSEPVPGRGKRETQYF
cdr3_nt: TGCGCCAGCAGTGAGCCCGTCCCTGGGCGGGGCAAAAGAGAGACCCAGTACTTC

v_call: TRBV2
clone_size: -
j_call: TRBJ1-5
d_call: TRBD1
cdr3_aa: CASSEPPGQNNQPQHF
cdr3_nt: TGTGCCAGCAGTGAACCCCCGGGACAGAACAATCAGCCCCAGCATTTT

v_call: TRBV5-4
clone_size: -
j_call: TRBJ1-2
d_call: -
cdr3_aa: CASSLAPGPNYGYTF
cdr3_nt: TGTGCCAGCAGCTTGGCCCCAGGGCCTAACTATGGCTACACCTTC

v_call: TRBV29-1
clone_size: -
j_call: TRBJ2-3
d_call: -
cdr3_aa: CSVVGHADTQYF
cdr3_nt: TGCAGCGTTGTGGGGCACGCAGATACGCAGTATTTT

v_call: TRBV2
clone_size: once
j_call: TRBJ1-2
d_call: -
cdr3_aa: CASSPSFSYGYTF
cdr3_nt: TGTGCCAGCTCCCCCAGCTTTTCCTATGGCTACACCTTC

v_call: TRBV2
clone_size: -
j_call: TRBJ2-5
d_call: TRBD2
cdr3_aa: CASTRTSGSETQYF
cdr3_nt: TGTGCCAGCACCCGGACTAGCGGGAGTGAGACCCAGTACTTC

v_call: TRBV19
clone_size: -
j_call: TRBJ2-3
d_call: -
cdr3_aa: CASSIRGITDTQYF
cdr3_nt: TGTGCCAGTAGTATCAGAGGGATCACAGATACGCAGTATTTT

v_call: TRBV5-4
clone_size: -
j_call: TRBJ2-1
d_call: -
cdr3_aa: CASSPGTSVSYNEQFF
cdr3_nt: TGTGCCAGCAGCCCGGGGACCAGTGTCTCCTACAATGAGCAGTTCTTC

v_call: TRBV7-3
clone_size: -
j_call: TRBJ2-5
d_call: TRBD2
cdr3_aa: CASSFLAGGGETQYF
cdr3_nt: TGTGCCAGCAGCTTTTTAGCGGGAGGGGGAGAGACCCAGTACTTC

v_call: TRBV5-6
clone_size: -
j_call: TRBJ2-3
d_call: -
cdr3_aa: CASSLTVGSGATDTQYF
cdr3_nt: TGTGCCAGCAGCTTGACGGTAGGCAGCGGAGCTACAGATACGCAGTATTTT

v_call: TRBV7-6
clone_size: -
j_call: TRBJ2-2
d_call: TRBD2
cdr3_aa: CASSLWTSGNPGELFF
cdr3_nt: TGTGCCAGCAGCCTTTGGACTAGCGGGAACCCCGGGGAGCTGTTTTTT

v_call: TRBV7-7
clone_size: once
j_call: TRBJ2-1
d_call: TRBD2
cdr3_aa: CASSLDPPGLAGPNEQFF
cdr3_nt: TGTGCTAGCAGCTTAGATCCTCCCGGACTAGCGGGTCCCAATGAGCAGTTCTTC

v_call: TRBV7-3
clone_size: -
j_call: TRBJ2-1
d_call: -
cdr3_aa: CASSLRLFNNEQFF
cdr3_nt: TGTGCCAGCAGCTTAAGACTATTCAACAATGAGCAGTTCTTC